The entry that follows covers one T cell receptor beta chain sequence. What it binds is unknown. The CDR3 has 18 residues. The trim removed 3 bases at V and 8 bases at J, leaving 18 bases unmatched. CDR1 MGHRA and CDR2 YSYEKL come from the germline V gene. The data were taken from a study of cytomegalovirus exposure and HLA in healthy donors. Points from the study as a whole: The study listed roughly 160 cytomegalovirus-associated TCR beta chains. TCR clusters originating in the first cohort tended to co-occur in the roughly 120 validation repertoires, according to a later analysis.

The data were produced by immunoSEQ multiplex PCR, yet TCRdb's version contains in-frame clones alone and is incomplete. The sample has 220,000 or so clones, 87% seen once. The clonotype comes from a woman between 18 and 30 years old in good health and CMV-seropositive. The sample taken for sequencing was PBMCs. The rearrangement joins TRBV4-1 to TRBJ2-7, with 11 bases identical to TRBD2. CDR3 loop: CASSHSGTSGSLNKKQYF. The CDR3 DNA follows: TGCGCCAGCAGCCACTCCGGTACTAGCGGGAGTTTGAATAAGAAGCAGTACTTC.